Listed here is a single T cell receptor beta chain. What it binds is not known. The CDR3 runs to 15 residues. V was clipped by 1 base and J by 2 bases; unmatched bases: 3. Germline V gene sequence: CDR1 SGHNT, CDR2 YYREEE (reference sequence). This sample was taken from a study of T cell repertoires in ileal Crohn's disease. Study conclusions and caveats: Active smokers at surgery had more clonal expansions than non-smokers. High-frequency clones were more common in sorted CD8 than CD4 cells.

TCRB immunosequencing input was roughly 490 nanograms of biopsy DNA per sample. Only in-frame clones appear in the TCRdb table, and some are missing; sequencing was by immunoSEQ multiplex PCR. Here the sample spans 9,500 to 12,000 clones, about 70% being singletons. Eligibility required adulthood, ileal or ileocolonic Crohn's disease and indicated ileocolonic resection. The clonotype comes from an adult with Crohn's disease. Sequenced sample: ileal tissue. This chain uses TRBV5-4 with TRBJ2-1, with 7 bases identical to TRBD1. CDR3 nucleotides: TGTGCCAGCAGCTTGCGACAGGGAGCCTACAATGAGCAGTTCTTC. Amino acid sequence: CASSLRQGAYNEQFF. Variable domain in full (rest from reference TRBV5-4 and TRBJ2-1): ETGVTQSPTHLIKTRGQQVTLRCSSQSGHNTVSWYQQALGQGPQFIFQYYREEENGRGNFPPRFSGLQFPNYSSELNVNALELDDSALYLCASSLRQGAYNEQFFGPGTRLTVL.